These 30 T cell receptor beta chains originate from one sample sequenced in a study of shared clonotypes between healthy human individuals (dated by TCRdb to the early 2020s). Receptor amplification or capture employed the immunoSEQ multiplex PCR assay. TCRdb's version of the immuneACCESS table is confined to in-frame rearrangements and falls short of the full clone set. An unresolved V gene accounts for under half of the shortfall where checked; the remainder is of unknown origin. Counted in this sample were nearly 2 million clones; approximately 94% of them appeared once. The ten top clones hold 0.95% to 1.5% of the sample. CD8 naive samples consisted of CD45RO-negative cells that were positively selected for CCR7, yielding a CD45RA+CCR7+ population without TemRA cells. Source material: naive CD8+ T cells sorted from blood. Taken with the paper, the label for cell subset or site translates to: CD45RA+CCR7+. All receptors derive from a man aged 18 to 30 in good health.

This chain connects TRBV5-6 to TRBJ1-4; tentative D call: TRBD1 (5 bases). With 4 bases removed from V and 3 bases from J, the gap between germline ends came to 10 bases. This CDR3 has 14 amino acids. Per germline, CDR1 SGHDT and CDR2 YYEEEE. Here the CDR3 reads CASSPGRSNEKLFF. In DNA, the CDR3 is TGTGCCAGCAGCCCAGGGCGATCTAATGAAAAACTGTTTTTT.

Points on this clone: One end of the junction is discordant with germline, which a read error may explain. This chain connects TRBV18 to TRBJ2-3, with 9 nucleotides matching TRBD1. CDR1 KGHSH and CDR2 LQKENI come from the germline V gene. The CDR3 is made up of 15 amino acids. This chain's CDR3 is CASSPRDRETDTQYF. The CDR3 DNA reads TGCGCCAGCTCACCACGGGACAGGGAGACAGATACGCAGTATTTT.

Remarks on this clone: No DNA is shown, since the ends of the CDR3 on it are uncertain; the CDR3 is the one TCRdb lists. The chain's CDR3 is CASSKEWGTGSYGYTF. This sequence joins TRBV21-1 and TRBJ1-2; the table assigns TRBD1, which was not confirmed against the DNA. TRBV21-1 is a documented pseudogene. The CDR3 numbers 16 amino acids, ends counted.

V gene TRBV30 combines with J gene TRBJ1-4; D gene ambiguous. This CDR3 is built from 13 residues. The germline gives CDR1 GTSNPN, CDR2 SVGIG (reference sequence). The germline V and J ends were trimmed by 0 bases and 6 bases, with 8 bases remaining between them. CDR3 nucleotide sequence: TGTGCCTGGAGTGTACTAGGGTATGAAAAACTGTTTTTT. Its translation is CAWSVLGYEKLFF.

Comments on this clone: One end of the junction does not line up with germline, which may come from a read error. The chain combines TRBV4-1 with TRBJ1-2; 9 bases match TRBD1. The CDR3 has 13 amino acids. CDR1 and CDR2 from the germline V gene are MGHRA and YSYEKL. For the CDR3, the DNA is TGCGCCAGCAGCCAGCTCCGGGACAGGGACCGAGACTTC. Translated, it gives CASSQLRDRDRDF.

CDR3 sequence reads: CATSREGTPKETQYF. CDR3 nucleotide sequence: TGTGCCACCAGCAGAGAGGGGACACCTAAAGAGACCCAGTACTTC. The chain links TRBV15 to TRBJ2-5; a weak D match, TRBD1 (6 bases). V was shortened by 0 bases and J by 3 bases, with 11 bases between the two germline ends. The CDR3 runs 15 residues. Germline values: CDR1 LNHNV, CDR2 YYDKDF (reference sequence).

A remark on this clone: This sample includes further DNA sequences coding for the same CDR3. The V call is TRBV7-9, the J call TRBJ2-7; 9 bases fit TRBD1. In germline, CDR1 is SEHNR, CDR2 FQNEAQ (reference sequence). After removal of 6 bases from V and 3 bases from J, the junction contained 3 bases not matched to a gene. The CDR3 covers 13 residues. CDR3 bases: TGTGCCAGCAGTCGGGACAGGGACTACGAGCAGTACTTC. This codes for CASSRDRDYEQYF.

The V gene is TRBV28, the J gene TRBJ2-7; 9 positions match TRBD1. CDR1 MDHEN and CDR2 SYDVKM come from the germline V gene. Trimming at V came to 0 bases and at J to 2 bases, leaving 2 bases not matched to a gene. The CDR3 totals 15 residues. CDR3 sequence reads: CASSLWDRGTYEQYF. CDR3 nucleotide sequence: TGTGCCAGCAGTTTATGGGACAGGGGAACCTACGAGCAGTACTTC.

The CDR3 bases are TGTGCCAGCAGCTTATTAGCGGGGGGCACCTACGAGCAGTACTTC. This translates into CASSLLAGGTYEQYF. The chain carries TRBV7-3 and TRBJ2-7; 10 nucleotides line up with TRBD2. Germline V gene sequence: CDR1 SGHTA, CDR2 FQGTGA. Losses at the gene ends were 2 bases for V and 2 bases for J; bases not matched to a gene: 3. The CDR3 is 15 residues long.

The rearrangement joins TRBV2 to TRBJ2-1, with 10 bases aligning to TRBD2. Trimming cost V 6 bases and J 1 base; bases outside gene matches: 6. The CDR3 is 16 residues long. Germline V gene sequence: CDR1 SNHLY, CDR2 FYNNEI. CDR3 nucleotide sequence: TGTGCCAGCAGCGAGAGGACTAGCGGTTCCTACAATGAGCAGTTCTTC. Translation gives CASSERTSGSYNEQFF.

As to this clone: The same CDR3 also results from other DNA sequences found in this sample. The J gene is TRBJ2-7, the V gene TRBV27; D call uncertain. CDR1 MNHEY and CDR2 SMNVEV come from the germline V gene (reference sequence). The CDR3 covers 13 residues. V lost 2 bases and J 4 bases, leaving 9 bases between the germline ends. This CDR3 reads CASSLDRTYEQYF. DNA for the CDR3: TGTGCCAGCAGTTTAGACCGAACATACGAGCAGTACTTC.

V is TRBV10-3 and J is TRBJ2-3; 8 bases match TRBD1. The CDR3 is made up of 14 amino acids. V lost 4 bases to trimming and J lost 0 bases; unmatched junction nucleotides: 0. In germline, CDR1 is ENHRY, CDR2 SYGVKD. CDR3 coding DNA: TGTGCCATCAGTGGGACAGGGAGCACAGATACGCAGTATTTT. Protein sequence: CAISGTGSTDTQYF.

This clone showed up just a few times. J is TRBJ1-6 and V is TRBV6-1, with 7 positions matching TRBD1. With V trimmed by 3 bases and J by 0 bases, 5 bases remained unmatched. CDR3 length: 17 residues. Germline assignment: CDR1 MNHNS and CDR2 SASEGT. This CDR3 reads CASSDETGSSYNSPLHF. In DNA, the CDR3 is TGTGCCAGCAGTGACGAGACAGGGAGCTCCTATAATTCACCCCTCCACTTT.

CDR3 sequence (DNA): TGTGCCATCAGTGACCAGGACAGGGGGGTTATCGCCGGGGAGCTGTTTTTT. Its translation: CAISDQDRGVIAGELFF. The chain is built from TRBV10-3 and TRBJ2-2, with TRBD1 identical over 10 bases. The CDR3 consists of 17 residues. V lost 3 bases, J lost 6 bases, and 10 bases stayed unmatched. Germline CDR1 is ENHRY and CDR2 is SYGVKD.

The chain uses TRBV5-6 and TRBJ1-5, with TRBD1 matching 9 bases. V shed 1 base and J 3 bases; nucleotides not matched to a gene: 11. Germline CDR1 SGHDT, CDR2 YYEEEE. This CDR3 has 18 amino acids. The CDR3 region is CASSLNIGQGLPNQPQHF. CDR3 in DNA: TGTGCCAGCAGCTTGAATATAGGACAGGGGCTACCCAATCAGCCCCAGCATTTT.

With respect to this clone: Within the sample, other DNA sequences also encode this same CDR3. The genes are TRBV5-6 and TRBJ2-1, with D tentatively TRBD1 (5 bases). Looked up from germline, CDR1 is SGHDT and CDR2 is YYEEEE. CDR3 length: 13 amino acids. Trimming shortened V by 0 bases and J by 6 bases, and 7 bases separated the two germline ends. CDR3 sequence reads: CASSLGGSNEQFF. Written as DNA, the CDR3 is TGTGCCAGCAGCTTGGGGGGCTCCAATGAGCAGTTCTTC.

DNA for the CDR3: TGTGCCAGCAGTTTACTCACTGGCGAGCAGTACTTC. It yields the protein CASSLLTGEQYF. The chain recombines TRBV27 with TRBJ2-7; no definite D call. Germline lookup yields CDR1 MNHEY and CDR2 SMNVEV (reference sequence). The CDR3 has 12 residues. V was pared by 2 bases and J by 6 bases, with 8 bases between.

V and J are TRBV10-1 and TRBJ1-1; unclear D gene. CDR3 length equals 13 residues. V was trimmed by 3 bases and J by 1 base, leaving 6 bases between them. Germline CDR1 WNHNN, CDR2 SYGVQD (reference sequence). In DNA form, the CDR3 reads TGCGCCAGCAGTGAAGTCCAGAACACTGAAGCTTTCTTT. Protein product: CASSEVQNTEAFF.

The CDR3 sequence is CASSQDGPGEDTQYF. The DNA of the CDR3 is TGCGCCAGCAGCCAAGATGGACCAGGGGAAGATACGCAGTATTTT. The chain combines TRBV4-3 with TRBJ2-3, with a possible D match to TRBD1 (6 bases). CDR1 is LGHNA, CDR2 YSLEER, per germline. The CDR3 has 15 residues. V was cut by 0 bases and J by 5 bases, with 12 bases left in between.

This chain joins TRBV12-5 and TRBJ2-1; D call uncertain. Trimming took 3 bases from V and 5 from J, leaving 8 bases between them. This CDR3 has 13 residues. Germline V gene sequence: CDR1 LGHNT, CDR2 FRNRAP. As DNA, the CDR3 is TGTGCTAGTGGTTTCGGCACACACAATGAGCAGTTCTTC. Its protein product is CASGFGTHNEQFF.

The sample holds a few counts of this clone. This chain joins TRBV5-1 and TRBJ1-1, with D hard to call. The CDR3 is 14 amino acids. Trimming pared 1 base from V and 1 base from J, leaving 8 bases between. Germline V gene sequence: CDR1 SGHRS, CDR2 YFSETQ. The CDR3 nucleotides are TGCGCCAGCAGCTTGTCTGAGGGGAACACTGAAGCTTTCTTT. Protein: CASSLSEGNTEAFF. Filled out from reference TRBV5-1 and TRBJ1-1, the complete variable domain reads KAGVTQTPRYLIKTRGQQVTLSCSPISGHRSVSWYQQTPGQGLQFLFEYFSETQRNKGNFPGRFSGRQFSNSRSEMNVSTLELGDSALYLCASSLSEGNTEAFFGQGTRLTVV.

This clone came up once. The rearrangement links TRBV5-1 to TRBJ2-7; no definite D call. Germline lookup yields CDR1 SGHRS and CDR2 YFSETQ. Trimming removed 0 bases at V and 6 bases at J, with 7 bases between. The CDR3 spans 12 residues. This chain's CDR3 is CASSLARSEQYF. CDR3 DNA sequence: TGCGCCAGCAGCTTGGCCCGGAGCGAGCAGTACTTC. The full variable domain, with the rest looked up from reference TRBV5-1 and TRBJ2-7, is KAGVTQTPRYLIKTRGQQVTLSCSPISGHRSVSWYQQTPGQGLQFLFEYFSETQRNKGNFPGRFSGRQFSNSRSEMNVSTLELGDSALYLCASSLARSEQYFGPGTRLTVT.

The chain uses TRBV19 and TRBJ2-1; D not resolved. The germline V gene has CDR1 LNHDA and CDR2 SQIVND (reference sequence). V lost 2 bases to trimming and J lost 0 bases, with 11 bases between them. This CDR3 has 16 residues. The CDR3 sequence: CASSIHSSSSYNEQFF. The CDR3 DNA follows: TGTGCCAGTAGTATACACTCTTCTAGCTCCTACAATGAGCAGTTCTTC.

V usage is TRBV27 and J usage is TRBJ2-3; 10 bases are shared with TRBD2. The CDR3 runs to 15 residues. CDR1 MNHEY and CDR2 SMNVEV come from the germline V gene (reference sequence). The junction had 5 bases not matched to a gene; V was cut back by 2 bases and J by 6 bases. This CDR3 reads CASSLMTSGRDTQYF. The CDR3 DNA reads as TGTGCCAGCAGTTTAATGACTAGCGGGCGCGATACGCAGTATTTT.

The J gene is TRBJ2-1, the V gene TRBV4-3; 12 bases fit TRBD2. The CDR3 totals 16 residues. The V segment lost 2 bases and the J segment 5 bases; nucleotides outside the gene matches: 4. Germline lookup yields CDR1 LGHNA and CDR2 YSLEER. The CDR3 here is CASSQRLAGEDNEQFF. For the CDR3, the DNA is TGCGCCAGCAGCCAAAGACTAGCGGGAGAGGACAATGAGCAGTTCTTC.

The rearrangement links TRBV6-1 to TRBJ2-3, with D unresolved. The V gene lost 4 bases and the J gene lost 2 bases, with 4 bases spanning the gap. Germline V gene data show CDR1 as MNHNS and CDR2 as SASEGT. The CDR3 has 12 residues. CDR3 sequence (DNA): TGTGCCAGCAGTGCTTTCACAGATACGCAGTATTTT. It codes for CASSAFTDTQYF.

This chain uses TRBV5-4 with TRBJ1-2; D unresolved. CDR1 SGHNT and CDR2 YYREEE come from the germline V gene (reference sequence). The CDR3 extends over 13 amino acids. The germline V and J ends were trimmed by 4 bases and 4 bases, with 11 bases remaining between them. CDR3 in DNA: TGTGCCAGCAGCGAGAGCGGAAGCTATGGCTACACCTTC. It codes for CASSESGSYGYTF.

Only one count was recorded for this clone. The chain joins TRBV21-1 to TRBJ1-6; TRBD1, the table's D call, was not compared with the DNA. TRBV21-1 is marked as a pseudogene. This CDR3 has 19 residues. CDR3 bases: TGTGCCAGCAGCACGCGGGACAGGGGGCTAAGATATTATAATTCACCCCTCCACTTT. Protein sequence: CASSTRDRGLRYYNSPLHF.

The rearrangement uses TRBV5-1 and TRBJ2-1, with D perhaps TRBD2 (8 bases). The V end was cut by 3 bases, the J end by 6 bases, with 19 bases between. The CDR3 contains 16 residues. Looked up from germline, CDR1 is SGHRS and CDR2 is YFSETQ. Written as DNA, the CDR3 is TGCGCCAGCAGCTCCCGGGAGGGGGCAGTAGGCAATGAGCAGTTCTTC. Translated, it gives CASSSREGAVGNEQFF.

The chain carries TRBV9 and TRBJ2-2; 9 positions match TRBD1. The CDR3 runs to 16 residues. Germline trimming cut 3 bases from V and 7 bases from J; bases unmatched to any gene: 10. Per the germline V gene, CDR1 is SGDLS and CDR2 is YYNGEE. The CDR3 reads CASSAPGQGFIGELFF. The CDR3 nucleotides read TGTGCCAGCAGCGCTCCGGGACAGGGTTTTATCGGGGAGCTGTTTTTT.